This TCR beta chain was recorded in a study of T cell changes during pregnancy in multiple sclerosis. Germline assignment: CDR1 SGDLS and CDR2 YYNGEE. The V end was cut by 0 bases, the J end by 7 bases, with 11 bases between. The CDR3 length is 14 residues. The assay was immunoSEQ multiplex PCR, and TCRdb's table has in-frame clones only and misses some. The table has about 65,000 clones, roughly 92% seen once. Sequences were derived from CD8+ T cells from peripheral blood mononuclear cells, sampled in the third trimester of pregnancy. This rearrangement joins TRBV9 to TRBJ1-3; D not resolved. This TCR was sampled from a female donor in good health, enrolled as a control in a pregnancy study. CDR3 amino acids: CASSVAYGRNTIYF. The CDR3 DNA reads TGTGCCAGCAGCGTAGCGTACGGCAGGAACACCATATATTTT. Full variable domain (remainder filled in from reference TRBV9 and TRBJ1-3): DSGVTQTPKHLITATGQRVTLRCSPRSGDLSVYWYQQSLDQGLQFLIQYYNGEERAKGNILERFSAQQFPDLHSELNLSSLELGDSALYFCASSVAYGRNTIYFGEGSWLTVV.